The entry that follows covers one T cell receptor (beta chain) sequence. No antigen is known for it. Time point: persistent/refractory GD, antithyroid drugs over 5 years with positive TRAb. RNA isolated from PBMCs was used to make the TCR library. These data are taken from a study of regulatory T cells in long-lasting Graves disease. Study details: Treatment with antithyroid drugs for over 5 years, together with positive TSH receptor antibodies, meant persistent Graves' disease. Study-level results: Reduced TCR diversity was observed in persistent Graves' patients versus newly diagnosed patients. Preferential use of TRBV28, TRBJ1-2 and TRBJ2-5 was seen in persistent disease.

Germline V gene sequence: CDR1 LGHDT, CDR2 YNNKEL (reference sequence). The CDR3 covers 15 residues. V was trimmed by 4 bases and J by 2 bases, leaving 14 bases between them. In building TCR beta libraries, iRepertoire HTBI primers were used together with Arm-PCR of CDR3 regions. TCRdb itself ran the multiplex PCR reads through MiXCR, one entry per CDR3 protein. This sample has 600,000 to 800,000 distinct CDR3 sequences, with around 32% found just once. Specimen: peripheral blood mononuclear cells (PBMCs), collected when the disease was refractory, from a patient treated with antithyroid drugs. The sequence came from a female donor with Graves disease. The chain links TRBV3-1 to TRBJ1-1; D remains ambiguous. CDR3 protein: CASSPLARGNTEAFF. CDR3 DNA: TGTGCCAGCAGCCCATTGGCGAGAGGTAACACTGAAGCTTTCTTT.